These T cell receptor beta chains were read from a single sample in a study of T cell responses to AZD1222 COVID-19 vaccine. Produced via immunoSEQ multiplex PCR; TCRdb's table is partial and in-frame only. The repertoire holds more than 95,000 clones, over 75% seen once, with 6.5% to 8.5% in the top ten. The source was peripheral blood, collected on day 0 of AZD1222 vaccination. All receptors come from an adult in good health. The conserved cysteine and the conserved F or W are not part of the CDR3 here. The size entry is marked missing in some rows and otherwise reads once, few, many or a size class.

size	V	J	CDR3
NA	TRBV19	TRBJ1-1	ASVAGNTEAF
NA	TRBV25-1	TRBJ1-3	ASSNPRQAGNTIY
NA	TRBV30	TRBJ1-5	AWSRAINQPQH
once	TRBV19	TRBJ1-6	ASSIARSSYNSPLH
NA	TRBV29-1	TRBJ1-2	SVGPDRAVHYGYT
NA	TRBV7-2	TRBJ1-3	ASSTEGQSGNTIY
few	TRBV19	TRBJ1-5	ASSFWTLGGDQPQH
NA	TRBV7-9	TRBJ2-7	ASSPAVEQY
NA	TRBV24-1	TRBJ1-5	ATREHSNQPQH
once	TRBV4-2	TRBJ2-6	ASSQEHSGANVLT
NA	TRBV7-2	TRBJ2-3	ASSLQGPDTDTQY
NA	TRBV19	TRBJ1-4	ASRGGDRNEKLF
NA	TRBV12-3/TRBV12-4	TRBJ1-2	ASSLRGDGYT
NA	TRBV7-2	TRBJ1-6	ASSFLNSPLH
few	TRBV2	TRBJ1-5	ASSYGQGTQPQH
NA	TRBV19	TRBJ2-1	ASSILGGADEQF
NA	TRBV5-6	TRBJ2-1	ASSFIQGLPYNEQF
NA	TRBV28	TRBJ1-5	ASSFPSRQPQH
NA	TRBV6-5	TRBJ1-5	ASNSVGNQPQH
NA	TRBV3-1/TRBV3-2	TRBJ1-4	ASSHSSGEGSEKLF
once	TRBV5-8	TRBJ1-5	ASSLGPPSNQPQH
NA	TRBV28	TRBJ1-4	ASYQTGTNEKLF
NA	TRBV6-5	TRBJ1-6	ASNPGGSSPLH
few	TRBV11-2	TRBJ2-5	ASRSGTGGSDQETQY
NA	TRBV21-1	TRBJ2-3	ASSKASTDTQY
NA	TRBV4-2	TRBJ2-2	ASSQDSFTGELF
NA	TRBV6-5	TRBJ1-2	ASSYGNHGYT
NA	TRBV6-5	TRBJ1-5	ASGGTSNQPQH